A selection of T cell receptor beta chains follows, all from one sample in a study of cytomegalovirus exposure and HLA in healthy donors. Generated by immunoSEQ multiplex PCR, the TCRdb table keeps only in-frame clones and is missing some. The sample has more than 100,000 clones, around 89% seen once. Material for sequencing was PBMCs. The receptors shown here come from a woman under 30 in good health and CMV-seropositive. CDR3s include the opening cysteine and the closing phenylalanine or tryptophan. The order of the fields is J gene, V gene, D gene, clone size, CDR3 DNA, CDR3 protein. The D gene is left open where the match is weak. The size entry is marked missing in some rows and otherwise reads once, few, many or a size class.

j_call: TRBJ2-5
v_call: TRBV5-1
d_call: -
clone_size: -
cdr3_nt: TGCGCCAGCAGCTTGACAGGACACCAAGAGACCCAGTACTTC
cdr3_aa: CASSLTGHQETQYF

j_call: TRBJ1-2
v_call: TRBV19
d_call: -
clone_size: -
cdr3_nt: TGTGCCAGTAGTAGGAACAGGGCTGGCTACACCTTC
cdr3_aa: CASSRNRAGYTF

j_call: TRBJ1-5
v_call: TRBV2
d_call: -
clone_size: -
cdr3_nt: TGTGCCAGCAGTGATGAGGGTACTAATCAGCCCCAGCATTTT
cdr3_aa: CASSDEGTNQPQHF

j_call: TRBJ2-5
v_call: TRBV5-1
d_call: TRBD1
clone_size: -
cdr3_nt: TGCGCCAGCAGCCAGGGGGCTTCACCCCCGAATTTCCAAGAGACCCAGTACTTC
cdr3_aa: CASSQGASPPNFQETQYF

j_call: TRBJ1-1
v_call: TRBV2
d_call: -
clone_size: -
cdr3_nt: TGTGCCAGCAGTGAACTCTGGCAGGGCAACACTGAAGCTTTCTTT
cdr3_aa: CASSELWQGNTEAFF

j_call: TRBJ1-2
v_call: TRBV4-2
d_call: -
clone_size: -
cdr3_nt: TGTGCCAGCAGCGGGGGCCCTGGAGTCTTGATATATGGCTACACCTTC
cdr3_aa: CASSGGPGVLIYGYTF

j_call: TRBJ2-7
v_call: TRBV29-1
d_call: TRBD2
clone_size: -
cdr3_nt: TGCAGCGCCTGGAGAGCGGGAGGGCCCGAGGAGCAGTACTTC
cdr3_aa: CSAWRAGGPEEQYF

j_call: TRBJ2-3
v_call: TRBV7-2
d_call: TRBD2
clone_size: -
cdr3_nt: TGTGCCAGCAGCTTAGAGGGGACTACCACAGATACGCAGTATTTT
cdr3_aa: CASSLEGTTTDTQYF

j_call: TRBJ2-1
v_call: TRBV7-8
d_call: -
clone_size: once
cdr3_nt: TGTGCCAGCAGCTTAGTACCGGGTGGTGCACTCGATGAGCAGTTCTTC
cdr3_aa: CASSLVPGGALDEQFF

j_call: TRBJ1-5
v_call: TRBV13
d_call: TRBD1
clone_size: -
cdr3_nt: TGTGCCAGCAGCCGAGGACAGGGACAGCAGCCCCAGCATTTT
cdr3_aa: CASSRGQGQQPQHF

j_call: TRBJ1-2
v_call: TRBV4-3
d_call: -
clone_size: -
cdr3_nt: TGCGCCAGCAGCCAAGGATTTGGGCAGAACTATGGCTACACCTTC
cdr3_aa: CASSQGFGQNYGYTF

j_call: TRBJ2-3
v_call: TRBV2
d_call: -
clone_size: -
cdr3_nt: TGTGCCAGCAGTGAAGGACACCTCCTCACAGATACGCAGTATTTT
cdr3_aa: CASSEGHLLTDTQYF

j_call: TRBJ1-2
v_call: TRBV29-1
d_call: TRBD1
clone_size: -
cdr3_nt: TGCAGCGTCGACCGAGAATTGCGGGACAGGGCTTTCTATGGCTACACCTTC
cdr3_aa: CSVDRELRDRAFYGYTF

j_call: TRBJ1-1
v_call: TRBV5-4
d_call: TRBD1
clone_size: -
cdr3_nt: TGTGCCAGCACCAGGGACAGGGTGAACACTGAAGCTTTCTTT
cdr3_aa: CASTRDRVNTEAFF

j_call: TRBJ1-2
v_call: TRBV27
d_call: -
clone_size: few
cdr3_nt: TGTGCCAGCAGTTTATCGGGCGATGGCTACACCTTC
cdr3_aa: CASSLSGDGYTF

j_call: TRBJ1-1
v_call: TRBV19
d_call: TRBD1
clone_size: -
cdr3_nt: TGTGCCAGTAGCCCTTACCTATGGACAGGGGCGAACACTGAAGCTTTCTTT
cdr3_aa: CASSPYLWTGANTEAFF

j_call: TRBJ1-1
v_call: TRBV7-9
d_call: -
clone_size: -
cdr3_nt: TGTGCCAGCAGCACCAGGTACATGAACACTGAAGCTTTCTTT
cdr3_aa: CASSTRYMNTEAFF

j_call: TRBJ2-7
v_call: TRBV4-1
d_call: TRBD2
clone_size: -
cdr3_nt: TGCGCCAGCAGCCCCACGCGGGGGGCCTACGAGCAGTACTTC
cdr3_aa: CASSPTRGAYEQYF

j_call: TRBJ2-1
v_call: TRBV2
d_call: -
clone_size: -
cdr3_nt: -
cdr3_aa: CASSNPPSQWGGGSFF

j_call: TRBJ2-1
v_call: TRBV27
d_call: TRBD2
clone_size: -
cdr3_nt: TGTGCCAGCAGTTTCCTATCTAGCGGGACCTACAATGAGCAGTTCTTC
cdr3_aa: CASSFLSSGTYNEQFF

j_call: TRBJ2-3
v_call: TRBV19
d_call: TRBD1
clone_size: -
cdr3_nt: TGTGCCAGTATCCCCTCGCCGGGACAGGGAACAGATACGCAGTATTTT
cdr3_aa: CASIPSPGQGTDTQYF

j_call: TRBJ1-3
v_call: TRBV6-1
d_call: -
clone_size: once
cdr3_nt: TGTGCCAGCATTTTCGGTCCCTCTGGAAACACCATATATTTT
cdr3_aa: CASIFGPSGNTIYF

j_call: TRBJ2-5
v_call: TRBV5-1
d_call: -
clone_size: once
cdr3_nt: TGCGCCAGCAGCTTGGCCCGGACAGCCCAAGAGACCCAGTACTTC
cdr3_aa: CASSLARTAQETQYF

j_call: TRBJ1-5
v_call: TRBV6-1
d_call: -
clone_size: once
cdr3_nt: TGTGCCAACTCGGACAGCTATAGCAATCAGCCCCAGCATTTT
cdr3_aa: CANSDSYSNQPQHF

j_call: TRBJ1-5
v_call: TRBV7-6
d_call: -
clone_size: -
cdr3_nt: TGTGCCAGCAGCTTGTCAGGGCTTGGCAATCAGCCCCAGCATTTT
cdr3_aa: CASSLSGLGNQPQHF

j_call: TRBJ2-7
v_call: TRBV9
d_call: TRBD2
clone_size: -
cdr3_nt: TGTGCCAGCAGCGTAGGGGCTAGCGGGAGTTTCGAGCAGTACTTC
cdr3_aa: CASSVGASGSFEQYF

j_call: TRBJ1-1
v_call: TRBV6-5
d_call: TRBD1
clone_size: few
cdr3_nt: TGTGCCAGCAGTTACTCTGGGACAGGGGAGACTTTCTTT
cdr3_aa: CASSYSGTGETFF

j_call: TRBJ1-2
v_call: TRBV2
d_call: -
clone_size: -
cdr3_nt: TGTGCCAGCAACGGGGGGCAGGGAGGATATGGCTACACCTTC
cdr3_aa: CASNGGQGGYGYTF

j_call: TRBJ1-2
v_call: TRBV19
d_call: -
clone_size: -
cdr3_nt: TGTGCCAGTAGCGACAGAGTTTCTGGCTACACCTTC
cdr3_aa: CASSDRVSGYTF

j_call: TRBJ1-2
v_call: TRBV4-2
d_call: TRBD1
clone_size: -
cdr3_nt: TGTGCCAGCAGCCAAGCTGGTCAGGGGGCGGTTGGCTACACCTTC
cdr3_aa: CASSQAGQGAVGYTF

j_call: TRBJ1-1
v_call: TRBV6-5
d_call: -
clone_size: -
cdr3_nt: TGTGCCAGCAGTGGGGGGTCAGGGAACTCTGAAGCTTTCTTT
cdr3_aa: CASSGGSGNSEAFF

j_call: TRBJ2-5
v_call: TRBV29-1
d_call: -
clone_size: -
cdr3_nt: TGCAGCGTTAACGAGGGAGTAGAGACCCAGTACTTC
cdr3_aa: CSVNEGVETQYF

j_call: TRBJ1-1
v_call: TRBV5-8
d_call: -
clone_size: -
cdr3_nt: TGTGCCAGCAGCTTGGCCCTCAGGGACACTGAAGCTTTCTTT
cdr3_aa: CASSLALRDTEAFF

j_call: TRBJ1-2
v_call: TRBV19
d_call: TRBD1
clone_size: few
cdr3_nt: TGTGCCAGTAGTGAGCAAAGGGGACAGGGAGGCTATGGCTACACCTTC
cdr3_aa: CASSEQRGQGGYGYTF